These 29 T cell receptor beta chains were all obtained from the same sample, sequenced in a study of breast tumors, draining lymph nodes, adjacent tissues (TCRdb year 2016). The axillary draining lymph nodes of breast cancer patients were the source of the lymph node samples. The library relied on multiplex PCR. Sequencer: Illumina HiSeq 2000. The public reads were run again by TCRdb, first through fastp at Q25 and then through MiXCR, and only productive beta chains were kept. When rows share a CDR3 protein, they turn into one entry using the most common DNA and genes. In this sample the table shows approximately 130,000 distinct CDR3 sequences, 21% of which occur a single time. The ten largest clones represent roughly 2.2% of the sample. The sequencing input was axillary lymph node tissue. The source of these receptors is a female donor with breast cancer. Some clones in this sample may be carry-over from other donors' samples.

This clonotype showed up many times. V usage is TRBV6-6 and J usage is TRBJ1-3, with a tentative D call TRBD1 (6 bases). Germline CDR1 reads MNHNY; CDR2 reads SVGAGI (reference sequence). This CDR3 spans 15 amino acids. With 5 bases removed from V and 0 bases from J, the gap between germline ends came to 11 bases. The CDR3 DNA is TGTGCCAGCAGTAATACAGGGTACTCTGGAAACACCATATATTTT. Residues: CASSNTGYSGNTIYF.

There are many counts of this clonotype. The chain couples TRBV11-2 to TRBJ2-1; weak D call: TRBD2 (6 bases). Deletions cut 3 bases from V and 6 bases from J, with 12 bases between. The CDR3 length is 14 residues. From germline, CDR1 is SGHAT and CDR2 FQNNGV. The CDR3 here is CASSFPSEGNEQFF. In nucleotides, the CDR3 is TGTGCCAGCAGCTTCCCTAGCGAGGGCAATGAGCAGTTCTTC.

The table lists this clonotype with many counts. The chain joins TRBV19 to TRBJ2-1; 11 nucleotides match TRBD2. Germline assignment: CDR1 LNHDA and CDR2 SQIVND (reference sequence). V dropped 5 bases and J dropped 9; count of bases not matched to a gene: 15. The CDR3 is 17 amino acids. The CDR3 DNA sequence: TGTGCCAGTAGTCCCCGGGGTAGCGGGAGGGCCTACCCTGAGCAGTTCTTC. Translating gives CASSPRGSGRAYPEQFF.

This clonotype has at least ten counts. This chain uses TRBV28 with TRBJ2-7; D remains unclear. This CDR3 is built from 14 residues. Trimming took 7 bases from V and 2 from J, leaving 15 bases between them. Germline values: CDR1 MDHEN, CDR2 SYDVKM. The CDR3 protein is CASISTGRTYEQYF. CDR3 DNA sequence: TGTGCCAGCATTTCTACCGGGCGAACCTACGAGCAGTACTTC.

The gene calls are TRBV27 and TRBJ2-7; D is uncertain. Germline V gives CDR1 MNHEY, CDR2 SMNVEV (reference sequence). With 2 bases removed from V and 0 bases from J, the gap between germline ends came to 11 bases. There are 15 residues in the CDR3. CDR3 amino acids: CASSLKAPSSYEQYF. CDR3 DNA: TGTGCCAGCAGTTTAAAGGCTCCCAGCTCCTACGAGCAGTACTTC.

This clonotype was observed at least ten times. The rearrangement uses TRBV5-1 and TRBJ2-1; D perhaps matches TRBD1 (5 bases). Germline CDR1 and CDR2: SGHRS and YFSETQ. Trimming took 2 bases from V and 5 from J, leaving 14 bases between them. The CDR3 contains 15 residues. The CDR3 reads CASSLLPGFNNEQFF. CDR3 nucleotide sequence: TGCGCCAGCAGCTTACTCCCAGGGTTTAACAATGAGCAGTTCTTC.

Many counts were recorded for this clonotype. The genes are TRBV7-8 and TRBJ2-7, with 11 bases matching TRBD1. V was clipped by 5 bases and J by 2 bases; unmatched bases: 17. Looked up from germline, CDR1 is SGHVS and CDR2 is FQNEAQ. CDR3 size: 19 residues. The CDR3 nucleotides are TGTGCCAGCAGCCCACGGACAGGGGGCGCGGCTAGCGAGGCCTACGAGCAGTACTTC. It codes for CASSPRTGGAASEAYEQYF.

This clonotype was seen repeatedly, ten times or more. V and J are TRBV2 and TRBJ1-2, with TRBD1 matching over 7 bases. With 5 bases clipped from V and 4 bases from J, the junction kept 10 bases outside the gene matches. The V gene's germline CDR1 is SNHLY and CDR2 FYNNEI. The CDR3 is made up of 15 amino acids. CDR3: CASSPDRAVSYGYTF. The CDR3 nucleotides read TGTGCCAGCAGTCCCGACAGGGCGGTTAGCTATGGCTACACCTTC.

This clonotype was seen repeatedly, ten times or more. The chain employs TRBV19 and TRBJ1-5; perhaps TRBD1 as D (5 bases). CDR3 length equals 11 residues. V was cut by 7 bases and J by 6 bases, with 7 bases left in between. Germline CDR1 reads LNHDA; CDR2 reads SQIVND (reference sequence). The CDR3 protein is CASTRGQPQHF. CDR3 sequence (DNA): TGTGCCAGTACGAGGGGTCAGCCCCAGCATTTT.

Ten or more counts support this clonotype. CDR3 in amino acids: CATREASGITDTQYF. CDR3 coding DNA: TGTGCCACCAGGGAGGCTAGCGGGATCACAGATACGCAGTATTTT. This chain links TRBV27 with TRBJ2-3, with 9 bases matching TRBD2. The CDR3 is made up of 15 amino acids. V lost 10 bases, J lost 2 bases, and 10 bases stayed unmatched. Per the germline V gene, CDR1 is MNHEY and CDR2 is SMNVEV (reference sequence).

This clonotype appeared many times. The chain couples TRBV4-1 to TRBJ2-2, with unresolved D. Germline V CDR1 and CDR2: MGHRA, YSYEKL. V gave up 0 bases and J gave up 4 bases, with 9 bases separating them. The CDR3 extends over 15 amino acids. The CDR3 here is CASSQDLATTGELFF. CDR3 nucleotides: TGCGCCAGCAGCCAAGATCTGGCAACCACCGGGGAGCTGTTTTTT.

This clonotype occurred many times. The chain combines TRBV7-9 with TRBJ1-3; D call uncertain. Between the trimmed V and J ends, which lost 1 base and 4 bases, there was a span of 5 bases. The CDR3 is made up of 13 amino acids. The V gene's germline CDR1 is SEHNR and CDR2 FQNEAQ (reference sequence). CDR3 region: CASSLVAGNTIYF. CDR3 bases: TGTGCCAGCAGCTTAGTGGCGGGAAACACCATATATTTT.

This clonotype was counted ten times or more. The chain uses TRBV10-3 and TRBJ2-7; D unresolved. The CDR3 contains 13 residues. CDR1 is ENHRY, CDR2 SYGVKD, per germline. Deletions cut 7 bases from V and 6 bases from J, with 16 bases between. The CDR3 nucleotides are TGTGCCATCAAGGAGCAACCGGACGTCGAGCAGTACTTC. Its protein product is CAIKEQPDVEQYF.

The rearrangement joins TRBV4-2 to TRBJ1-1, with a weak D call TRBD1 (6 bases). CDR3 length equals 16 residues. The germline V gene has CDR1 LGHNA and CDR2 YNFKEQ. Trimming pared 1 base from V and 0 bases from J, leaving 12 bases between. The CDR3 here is CASSQVGGAMNTEAFF. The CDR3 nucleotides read TGTGCCAGCAGCCAAGTCGGGGGCGCGATGAACACTGAAGCTTTCTTT.

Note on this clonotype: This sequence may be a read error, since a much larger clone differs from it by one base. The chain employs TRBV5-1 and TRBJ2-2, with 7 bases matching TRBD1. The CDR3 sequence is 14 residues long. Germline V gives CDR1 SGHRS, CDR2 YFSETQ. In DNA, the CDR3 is TGCGCCAGCAGCCCGGGACAGAGGACCGGGGAGCTGCTTTTT. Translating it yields CASSPGQRTGELLF.

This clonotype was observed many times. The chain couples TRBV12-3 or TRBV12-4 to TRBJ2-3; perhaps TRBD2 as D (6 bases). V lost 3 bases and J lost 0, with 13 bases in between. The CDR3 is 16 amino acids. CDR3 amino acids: CASSLEGSGSTDTQYF. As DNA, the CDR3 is TGTGCCAGCAGTTTGGAGGGTAGCGGTAGCACAGATACGCAGTATTTT.

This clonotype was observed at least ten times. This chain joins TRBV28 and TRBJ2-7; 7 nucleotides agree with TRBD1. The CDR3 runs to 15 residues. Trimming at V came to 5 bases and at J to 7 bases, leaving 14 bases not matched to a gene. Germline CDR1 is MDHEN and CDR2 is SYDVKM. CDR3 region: CASSSIRDSLGEQYF. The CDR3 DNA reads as TGTGCCAGCAGTAGCATCCGGGACAGCCTTGGGGAGCAGTACTTC.

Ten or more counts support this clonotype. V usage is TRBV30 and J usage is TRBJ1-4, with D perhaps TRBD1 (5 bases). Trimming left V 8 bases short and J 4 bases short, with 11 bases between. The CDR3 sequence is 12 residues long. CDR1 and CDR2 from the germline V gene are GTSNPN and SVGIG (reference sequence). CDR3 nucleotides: TGTGCCGGAACAGGACGTAATGAAAAACTGTTTTTT. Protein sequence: CAGTGRNEKLFF.

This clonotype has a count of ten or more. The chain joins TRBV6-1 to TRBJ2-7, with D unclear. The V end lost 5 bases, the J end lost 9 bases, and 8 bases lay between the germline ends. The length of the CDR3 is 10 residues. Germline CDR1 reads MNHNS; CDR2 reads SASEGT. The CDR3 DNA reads TGTGCCAGCAGTTACATGTGGCAGTACTTC. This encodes CASSYMWQYF.

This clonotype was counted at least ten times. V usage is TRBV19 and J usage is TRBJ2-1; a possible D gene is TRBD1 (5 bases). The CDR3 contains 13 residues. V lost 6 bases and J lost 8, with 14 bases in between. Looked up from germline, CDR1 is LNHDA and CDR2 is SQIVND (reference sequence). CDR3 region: CASSPTRGDEQFF. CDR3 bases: TGTGCCAGTAGCCCGACAAGGGGCGATGAGCAGTTCTTC.

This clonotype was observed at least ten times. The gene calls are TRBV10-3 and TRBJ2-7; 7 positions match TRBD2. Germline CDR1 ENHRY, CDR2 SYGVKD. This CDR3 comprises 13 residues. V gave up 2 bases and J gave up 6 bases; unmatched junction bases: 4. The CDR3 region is CAISEAGVVEQYF. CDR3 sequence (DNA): TGTGCCATCAGTGAGGCGGGGGTAGTCGAGCAGTACTTC.

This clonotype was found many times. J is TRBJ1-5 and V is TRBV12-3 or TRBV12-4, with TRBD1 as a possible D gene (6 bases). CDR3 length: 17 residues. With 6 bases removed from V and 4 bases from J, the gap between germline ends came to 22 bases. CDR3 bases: TGTGCCAGCAGCGGAATGAGAACAGGGACCAAGAATCAGCCCCAGCATTTT. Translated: CASSGMRTGTKNQPQHF.

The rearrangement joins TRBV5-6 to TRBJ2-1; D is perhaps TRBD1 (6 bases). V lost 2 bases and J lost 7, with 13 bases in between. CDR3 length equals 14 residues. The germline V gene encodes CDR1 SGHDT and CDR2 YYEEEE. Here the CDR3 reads CASSFPGQGNEQFF. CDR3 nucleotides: TGTGCCAGCAGCTTTCCAGGGCAGGGGAATGAGCAGTTCTTC.

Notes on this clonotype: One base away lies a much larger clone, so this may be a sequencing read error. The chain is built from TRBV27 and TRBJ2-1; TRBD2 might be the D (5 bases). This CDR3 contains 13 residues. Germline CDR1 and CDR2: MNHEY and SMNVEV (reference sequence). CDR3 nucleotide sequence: TGTGCCGGCAGTCCCTCAAGAGGGAATGAGCAGTTCTTC. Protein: CAGSPSRGNEQFF.

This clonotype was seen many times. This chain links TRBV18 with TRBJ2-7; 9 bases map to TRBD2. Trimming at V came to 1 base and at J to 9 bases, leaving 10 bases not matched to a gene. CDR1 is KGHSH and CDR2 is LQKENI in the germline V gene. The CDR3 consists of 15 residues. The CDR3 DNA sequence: TGTGCCAGCTCACCACAGGCTAGCGGGGCCACGGGGCAGTACTTC. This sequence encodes CASSPQASGATGQYF.

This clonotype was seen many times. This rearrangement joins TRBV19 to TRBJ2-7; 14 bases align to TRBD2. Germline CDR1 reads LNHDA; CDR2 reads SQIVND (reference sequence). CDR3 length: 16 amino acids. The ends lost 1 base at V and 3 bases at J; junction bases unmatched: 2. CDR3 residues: CASSIVGTSGSYEQYF. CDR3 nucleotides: TGTGCCAGTAGTATAGTCGGGACTAGCGGGAGCTACGAGCAGTACTTC.

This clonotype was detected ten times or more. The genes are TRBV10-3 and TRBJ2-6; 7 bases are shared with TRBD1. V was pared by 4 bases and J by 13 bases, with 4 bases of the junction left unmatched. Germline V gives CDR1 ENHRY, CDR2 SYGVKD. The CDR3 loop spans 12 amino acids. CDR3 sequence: CAISATGVVLTF. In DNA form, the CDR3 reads TGTGCCATCAGTGCAACAGGGGTTGTCCTGACTTTC.

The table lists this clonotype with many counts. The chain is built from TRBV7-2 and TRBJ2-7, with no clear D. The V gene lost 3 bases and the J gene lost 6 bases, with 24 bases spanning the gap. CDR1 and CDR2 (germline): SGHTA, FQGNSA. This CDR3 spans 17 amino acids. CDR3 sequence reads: CASSFHSASNLYPEQYF. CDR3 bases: TGTGCCAGCAGCTTCCATTCGGCCAGTAATTTATACCCCGAGCAGTACTTC.

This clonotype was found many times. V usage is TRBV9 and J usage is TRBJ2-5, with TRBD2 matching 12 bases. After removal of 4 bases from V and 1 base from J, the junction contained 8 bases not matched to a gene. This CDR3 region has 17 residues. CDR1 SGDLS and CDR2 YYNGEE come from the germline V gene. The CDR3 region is CASSTGLAGKFQETQYF. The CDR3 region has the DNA TGTGCCAGCAGCACAGGACTAGCGGGAAAGTTCCAAGAGACCCAGTACTTC.